This T cell receptor beta chain was found in a study of blood T cell repertoires in COVID-19. This clone was counted once. CDR3 length: 14 amino acids. The germline V gene encodes CDR1 MGHRA and CDR2 YSYEKL. Trimming pared 5 bases from V and 4 bases from J, leaving 14 bases between. Assay: immunoSEQ multiplex PCR; the TCRdb copy retains only in-frame clones and omits some. The sample records tens of thousands of clones, about nine tenths being singletons. The chain links TRBV4-1 to TRBJ2-5; D is possibly TRBD1 (6 bases). The receptor comes from a man in his 60s with COVID-19, enrolled during active disease. Sample: peripheral blood. The CDR3 region has the DNA TGCGCCAGCAGCATAAATGCCAGGGGAGAGACCCAGTACTTC. Protein: CASSINARGETQYF.